Below are 19 T cell receptor beta chains sequenced from a single sample in a study of post-analysis software for immune sequencing data. Libraries were made from TCR beta cDNA, and they carried unique molecular identifiers. TCRdb re-analysed the PCR reads in MiXCR, keeping a single row per CDR3 protein. This table holds around 180,000 distinct CDR3 sequences, about 30% found once. Antigen specificity for these receptors is unknown. General study results and limits: In patients, TRBV5-6, TRBV5-1 and TRBV20-1 belonged to about five TRBV segments found more frequently than in controls.

The sample taken for sequencing was blood. All receptors come from a girl aged 10-17 years with multiple sclerosis.

The table lists this clonotype with a few counts. For the CDR3, the DNA is TGCAGTGCGTCGCCGGGACTAGCGGGGAACAATGAGCAGTTCTTC. Translation gives CSASPGLAGNNEQFF. The chain joins TRBV20-1 to TRBJ2-1, with 13 bases that match TRBD2. This CDR3 is built from 15 residues. Germline-derived CDR1 and CDR2 are DFQATT and SNEGSKA (reference sequence). With V trimmed by 6 bases and J by 5 bases, 7 bases remained unmatched.

The sample holds many counts of this clonotype. The V call is TRBV6-5, the J call TRBJ1-2; no clear D. The CDR3 has 11 amino acids. Per germline, CDR1 MNHEY and CDR2 SVGAGI. Deletions cut 3 bases from V and 6 bases from J, with 5 bases between. CDR3 loop: CASSYGNGYTF. The DNA of the CDR3 is TGTGCCAGCAGTTATGGGAATGGCTACACCTTC.

On this clonotype: A much larger clone sits a single nucleotide away, making a read error possible. CDR3 residues: CASREGATQYF. The DNA for the CDR3 is TGTGCCAGCAGGGAGGGGGCTACGCAGTATTTT. V is TRBV12-3 or TRBV12-4 and J is TRBJ2-3, with D possibly TRBD1 on 7 matching bases. V shed 6 bases and J shed 8 bases, with 9 bases lying between them. This CDR3 spans 11 amino acids.

This clonotype has a count of ten or more. The chain combines TRBV12-3 or TRBV12-4 with TRBJ2-7; either TRBD1 or TRBD2 may fit D (6 bases each). Deletions cut 7 bases from V and 3 bases from J, with 16 bases between. This CDR3 has 14 amino acids. The CDR3 DNA sequence: TGTGCCAGCAAACAGGGCGGGACGTTCTACGAGCAGTACTTC. Its translation is CASKQGGTFYEQYF.

About this clonotype itself: Sequence at one end of the junction differs from germline and may be a read error. This chain joins TRBV12-3 or TRBV12-4 and TRBJ2-1; D perhaps matches TRBD2 (6 bases). There are 14 residues in the CDR3. The CDR3 here is CTSSPLRDYNEQFF. DNA for the CDR3: TGTACCAGCAGCCCTTTGCGGGATTACAATGAGCAGTTCTTC.

V is TRBV7-3 and J is TRBJ2-3; D unclear. CDR3 length: 11 residues. Germline CDR1 is SGHTA and CDR2 is FQGTGA. V was shortened by 4 bases and J by 5 bases, with 4 bases between the two germline ends. The CDR3 region is CASSYGDTQYF. In DNA, the CDR3 is TGTGCCAGCAGCTACGGAGATACGCAGTATTTT.

The chain recombines TRBV20-1 with TRBJ2-7; 8 bases align to TRBD1. Trimming cost V 6 bases and J 1 base; bases outside gene matches: 2. The CDR3 sequence is 12 residues long. Germline V lookup: CDR1 DFQATT, CDR2 SNEGSKA (reference sequence). The CDR3 here is CSATGASYEQYF. CDR3 nucleotide sequence: TGCAGTGCGACAGGGGCTTCCTACGAGCAGTACTTC.

The chain has TRBV12-3 or TRBV12-4 and TRBJ1-2; D gene uncertain. V was pared by 3 bases and J by 3 bases, with 14 bases between. The CDR3 contains 15 residues. The CDR3 DNA reads as TGTGCCAGCAGTTTCATCCCCACAAGGCACTATGGCTACACCTTC. Protein: CASSFIPTRHYGYTF.

Details on this clonotype: This could be a read error, since a much larger clone is one nucleotide away. V gene TRBV12-3 or TRBV12-4 combines with J gene TRBJ2-3; D is uncertain. The CDR3 is 15 residues long. As DNA, the CDR3 is TGTGCCAGCAGACCTAGGCAGACCGGCACAGATGCGCAGTATTTT. Protein product: CASRPRQTGTDAQYF.

This clonotype was recorded at least ten times. This rearrangement joins TRBV12-3 or TRBV12-4 to TRBJ2-7, with D uncertain. V was trimmed by 4 bases and J by 0 bases, leaving 7 bases between them. The CDR3 runs 13 residues. CDR3 bases: TGTGCCAGCAGTTCGCCCTTCTCCTACGAGCAGTACTTC. It is translated as CASSSPFSYEQYF.

The rearrangement uses TRBV2 and TRBJ2-3; the match to TRBD2 covers 11 bases. The CDR3 is 17 amino acids. Unmatched junction bases numbered 11, after V lost 4 bases and J lost 5 bases. Looked up from germline, CDR1 is SNHLY and CDR2 is FYNNEI. CDR3 region: CASSGGSGGAGGDTQYF. The DNA of the CDR3 is TGTGCCAGCAGTGGGGGTAGCGGGGGGGCCGGTGGAGATACGCAGTATTTT.

With respect to this clonotype: A much larger clone lies a single base off, so this may be a read error. The chain has TRBV18 and TRBJ2-1, with 10 positions matching TRBD1. Germline V gene sequence: CDR1 KGHSH, CDR2 LQKENI. The CDR3 length is 15 residues. Written as DNA, the CDR3 is TGTGCCAGCTCGCCACCGGGACAGGGGCCCTACGAGCAGTTCTTC. As protein: CASSPPGQGPYEQFF.

Note on this clonotype: The junction differs from germline at one of its ends, possibly a read error. This chain connects TRBV12-3 or TRBV12-4 to TRBJ2-1; the match to TRBD2 covers 8 bases. The CDR3 runs 15 residues. The CDR3 protein is CACSLWAGGNYEQFF. The CDR3 bases are TGTGCCTGCAGTTTATGGGCGGGAGGCAACTATGAGCAGTTCTTC.

Written as DNA, the CDR3 is TGCAGTGCCCCCGGGGTAGCGGGAGGGAACAAAGGGACCCAGTACTTC. Translated: CSAPGVAGGNKGTQYF. This rearrangement joins TRBV20-1 to TRBJ2-7; TRBD2 agrees at 11 bases. Gene TRBJ2-5 matches the end of the DNA better, so the J call may be wrong. This CDR3 is 16 amino acids long. Germline CDR1 DFQATT, CDR2 SNEGSKA (reference sequence).

This clonotype was detected ten times or more. The chain links TRBV30 to TRBJ2-4, with 13 nucleotides matching TRBD2. Germline assignment: CDR1 GTSNPN and CDR2 SVGIG (reference sequence). The CDR3 has 15 amino acids. Unmatched junction bases numbered 8, after V lost 1 base and J lost 11 bases. The CDR3 reads CAWSAKGLAGIVQYF. The CDR3 DNA is TGTGCCTGGAGTGCCAAGGGACTAGCGGGAATTGTTCAGTACTTC.

This chain's CDR3 is CASSLGTAKETQYF. CDR3 coding DNA: TGCGCCAGCAGCCTCGGGACAGCCAAAGAGACCCAGTACTTC. This sequence joins TRBV5-1 and TRBJ2-5; TRBD1 matches at 7 bases. The J segment lost 3 bases and the V segment lost 4 bases, leaving 6 bases of the junction unmatched. The CDR3 is 14 amino acids. The V gene's germline CDR1 is SGHRS and CDR2 YFSETQ. Full variable domain (rest looked up from reference TRBV5-1 and TRBJ2-5): KAGVTQTPRYLIKTRGQQVTLSCSPISGHRSVSWYQQTPGQGLQFLFEYFSETQRNKGNFPGRFSGRQFSNSRSEMNVSTLELGDSALYLCASSLGTAKETQYFGPGTRLLVL.

This clonotype occurred a few times. This rearrangement joins TRBV6-1 to TRBJ2-5, with TRBD2 identical over 10 bases. J lost 3 bases, V lost 4 bases, and 5 bases had no gene match. The germline CDR1 and CDR2 sequences are MNHNS and SASEGT. This CDR3 spans 15 amino acids. Here the CDR3 reads CASSGLGLAEETQYF. The CDR3, as DNA: TGTGCCAGCAGTGGGCTTGGACTAGCGGAAGAGACCCAGTACTTC.

A word on this clonotype: A junction boundary mismatches the germline segment, possibly from a read error. The chain employs TRBV5-1 and TRBJ2-3; TRBD2 aligns across 9 bases. Germline V gene data show CDR1 as SGHRS and CDR2 as YFSETQ. The CDR3 extends over 15 amino acids. The CDR3 sequence is CASSFDAGGPDAQYF. CDR3 DNA: TGCGCCAGCAGCTTTGACGCGGGAGGGCCAGATGCGCAGTATTTT.

This clonotype was observed a few times. Given a much more abundant clone one base away, this may be a read error. The rearrangement uses TRBV12-3 or TRBV12-4 and TRBJ2-7, with 8 bases identical to TRBD2. The length of the CDR3 is 15 residues. V shed 6 bases and J 7 bases; nucleotides not matched to a gene: 14. CDR3 region: CASRASGGSYNEQYF. Here the CDR3 DNA reads TGTGCCAGCAGGGCCAGCGGGGGCTCCTACAATGAGCAGTACTTC.